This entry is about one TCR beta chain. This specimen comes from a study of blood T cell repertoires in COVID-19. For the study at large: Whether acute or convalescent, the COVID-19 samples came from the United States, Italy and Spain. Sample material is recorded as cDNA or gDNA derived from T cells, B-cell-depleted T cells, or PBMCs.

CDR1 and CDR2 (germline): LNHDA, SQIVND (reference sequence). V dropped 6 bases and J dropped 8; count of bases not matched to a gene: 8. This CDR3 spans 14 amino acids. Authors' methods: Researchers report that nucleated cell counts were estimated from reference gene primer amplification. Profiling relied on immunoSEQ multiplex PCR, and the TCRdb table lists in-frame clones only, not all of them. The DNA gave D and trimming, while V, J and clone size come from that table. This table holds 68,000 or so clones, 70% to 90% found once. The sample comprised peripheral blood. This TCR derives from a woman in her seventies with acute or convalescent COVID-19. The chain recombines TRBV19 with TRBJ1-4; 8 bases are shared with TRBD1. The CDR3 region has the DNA TGTGCCAGTAGCCCAGGGGGCACGGACGAAAAACTGTTTTTT. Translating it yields CASSPGGTDEKLFF.